This T cell receptor beta chain appears in the sequencing data of a study of cytomegalovirus exposure and HLA in healthy donors. Whole-study results and caveats: Common viral pathogens seemed, in a later analysis, to connect with several of the most significant clusters.

Points on this clone: The antigen is undetermined.

PCR used 60 Vbeta primers and 13 Jbeta primers. This table comes from immunoSEQ multiplex PCR, and its TCRdb copy is limited to in-frame clones, with some not included. This table has around 90,000 clones, approximately 81% appearing once. Trimming took 4 bases from V and 4 from J; bases not matched to a gene: 8. CDR3 length equals 15 residues. Germline CDR1 reads SGHRS; CDR2 reads YFSETQ. V usage is TRBV5-1 and J usage is TRBJ1-1, with 9 nucleotides matching TRBD1. Sequencing was performed on PBMCs. This sequence was found in a man aged 40-50 years in good health and CMV-seropositive. CDR3 region: CASSLGTGRGTEAFF. The CDR3 DNA follows: TGCGCCAGCAGCCTCGGGACAGGGAGGGGCACTGAAGCTTTCTTT.